Shown below are 11 T cell receptor beta chains from a single sample sequenced in a study of read filtering for tumor transcriptome and immune sequencing. From 350 to 500 ng of RNA, a library with molecular barcoded alpha/delta and beta/gamma adaptors was made. MiXCR, run by TCRdb on the reads, gives a single entry per CDR3 protein. The sample lists tens of thousands of distinct CDR3 sequences, about 14% occurring once. The sequenced sample was a population of CD138-negative cells sorted from bone marrow. Every receptor here comes from a donor at least 40 years old with multiple myeloma.

In its sample, this clonotype was seen many times. The CDR3 nucleotides are TGTGCCAGCAGCTTAAAGTTCGGGGGGGCTGAAGCTTTCTTT. Residues: CASSLKFGGAEAFF. The chain recombines TRBV7-2 with TRBJ1-1; maybe TRBD1 (5 bases). The CDR3 has 14 amino acids. V was trimmed by 2 bases and J by 6 bases, leaving 13 bases between them. Germline CDR1 is SGHTA and CDR2 is FQGNSA.

At least ten counts were recorded for this clonotype. The CDR3 nucleotides read TGCGCCAGCAGCTTGGTCCGACAGAACACAGATACGCAGTATTTT. Translating gives CASSLVRQNTDTQYF. The chain recombines TRBV5-1 with TRBJ2-3; tentative D call: TRBD1 (5 bases). V was clipped by 0 bases and J by 2 bases, with 10 bases between them. The CDR3 extends over 15 amino acids. CDR1 SGHRS and CDR2 YFSETQ come from the germline V gene.

Ten or more counts support this clonotype. The J gene is TRBJ2-7, the V gene TRBV6-2 or TRBV6-3; 7 nucleotides agree with TRBD2. V shed 0 bases and J 5 bases; nucleotides not matched to a gene: 10. Germline V gene sequence: CDR1 MNHEY, CDR2 SVGEGT. The CDR3 is 16 residues long. This CDR3 reads CASSYSLAGVWDEQYF. CDR3 in DNA: TGTGCCAGCAGTTACTCGTTGGCGGGAGTTTGGGACGAGCAGTACTTC.

This clonotype has just a few counts. This clone may be a read error of a much larger clone one base away. J is TRBJ2-1 and V is TRBV24-1; no firm D call. Per germline, CDR1 KGHDR and CDR2 SFDVKD. The ends were cut back, 1 base at V and 12 bases at J, with 6 bases in the middle. The CDR3 spans 11 residues. CDR3 in amino acids: CATSDFHGQFF. The CDR3 region has the DNA TGTGCCACCAGTGATTTCCATGGGCAGTTCTTC.

The sample holds many counts of this clonotype. The gene calls are TRBV30 and TRBJ1-1, with D perhaps TRBD1 (6 bases). Trimming shortened V by 4 bases and J by 0 bases, and 12 bases separated the two germline ends. The CDR3 extends over 14 amino acids. In germline, CDR1 is GTSNPN, CDR2 SVGIG (reference sequence). CDR3 protein: CAWIQGGMNTEAFF. CDR3 bases: TGTGCCTGGATACAGGGAGGGATGAACACTGAAGCTTTCTTT. The full variable domain, with the rest looked up from reference TRBV30 and TRBJ1-1, is SQTIHQWPATLVQPVGSPLSLECTVEGTSNPNLYWYRQAAGRGLQLLFYSVGIGQISSEVPQNLSASRPQDRQFILSSKKLLLSDSGFYLCAWIQGGMNTEAFFGQGTRLTVV.

Ten or more counts support this clonotype. V and J are TRBV7-9 and TRBJ1-2; D unclear. V was clipped by 1 base and J by 0 bases, with 6 bases between them. The CDR3 is 14 amino acids. Germline-derived CDR1 and CDR2 are SEHNR and FQNEAQ (reference sequence). The DNA of the CDR3 is TGTGCCAGCAGCTTAGGGAGTCCTAACTATGGCTACACCTTC. Its protein is CASSLGSPNYGYTF.

Remarks on this clonotype: A read error may be the cause here, since a much bigger clone is one base away. CDR3 DNA: TGTGCCAGCAGCTTCCCCGGGACAGGGGGTAACTATGGCCACACCTTC. Translated, it gives CASSFPGTGGNYGHTF. This chain connects TRBV11-2 to TRBJ1-2, with 11 bases matching TRBD1. In germline, CDR1 is SGHAT, CDR2 FQNNGV. The CDR3 consists of 16 residues.

This clonotype has a handful of counts. The V and J genes are TRBV29-1 and TRBJ2-1; D remains unclear. Germline V gene data show CDR1 as SQVTM and CDR2 as ANQGSEA. V gave up 7 bases and J gave up 8 bases, with 15 bases separating them. The CDR3 spans 12 residues. For the CDR3, the DNA is TGCAGCGCTACCCCAGAGGTCGATGAGCAGTTCTTC. Its translation is CSATPEVDEQFF.

This clonotype has only a few counts. In DNA form, the CDR3 reads TGCAGCGTGACCAGGGGAACTGGAAACACCATATATTTT. This encodes CSVTRGTGNTIYF. This chain connects TRBV29-1 to TRBJ1-3, with D tentatively TRBD1 (6 bases). V was clipped by 6 bases and J by 2 bases, with 11 bases between them. Germline values: CDR1 SQVTM, CDR2 ANQGSEA. The CDR3 has 13 residues. Drawing the rest from reference TRBV29-1 and TRBJ1-3, the complete variable domain is SAVISQKPSRDICQRGTSLTIQCQVDSQVTMMFWYRQQPGQSLTLIATANQGSEATYESGFVIDKFPISRPNLTFSTLTVSNMSPEDSSIYLCSVTRGTGNTIYFGEGSWLTVV.

This clonotype has more than one count but fewer than ten. This may be a read error: a much more frequent sequence differs by one nucleotide. The chain joins TRBV29-1 to TRBJ2-3; D is unclear. The DNA end favors TRBJ1-5, so the J call may be wrong. Per germline, CDR1 SQVTM and CDR2 ANQGSEA. The CDR3 covers 16 residues. CDR3 DNA: TGCAGCGTTGAAATAAGGACTAGCGTTTTTCTAGATACGCAGCATTTT. Translation: CSVEIRTSVFLDTQHF.

This clonotype was recorded many times. The CDR3 nucleotides are TGTGCCAGCAGCCAAAATAGGGGATCCTACAATGAGCAGTTCTTC. Protein: CASSQNRGSYNEQFF. J is TRBJ2-1 and V is TRBV3-1, with D perhaps TRBD1 (5 bases). The CDR3 loop spans 15 amino acids. The V gene's germline CDR1 is LGHDT and CDR2 YNNKEL (reference sequence). The V gene lost 2 bases and the J gene lost 1 base, with 9 bases spanning the gap.